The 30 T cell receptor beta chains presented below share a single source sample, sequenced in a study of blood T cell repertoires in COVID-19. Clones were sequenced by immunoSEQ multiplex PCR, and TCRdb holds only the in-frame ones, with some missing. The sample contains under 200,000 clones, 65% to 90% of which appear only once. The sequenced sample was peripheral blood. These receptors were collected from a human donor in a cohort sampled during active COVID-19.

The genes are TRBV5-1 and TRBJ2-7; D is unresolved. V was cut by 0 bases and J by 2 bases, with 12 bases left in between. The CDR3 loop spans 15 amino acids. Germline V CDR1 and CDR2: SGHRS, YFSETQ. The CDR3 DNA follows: TGCGCCAGCAGCTTGGAGGCTAACCGGGCCTACGAGCAGTACTTC. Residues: CASSLEANRAYEQYF.

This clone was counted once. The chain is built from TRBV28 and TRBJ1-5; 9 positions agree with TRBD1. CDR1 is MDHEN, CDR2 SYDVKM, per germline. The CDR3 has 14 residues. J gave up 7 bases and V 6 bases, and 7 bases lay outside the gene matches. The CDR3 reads CASSRGQGGQPQHF. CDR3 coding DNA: TGTGCCAGCAGCCGGGGACAGGGAGGACAGCCCCAGCATTTT. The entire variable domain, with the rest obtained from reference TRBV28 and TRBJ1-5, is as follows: DVKVTQSSRYLVKRTGEKVFLECVQDMDHENMFWYRQDPGLGLRLIYFSYDVKMKEKGDIPEGYSVSREKKERFSLILESASTNQTSMYLCASSRGQGGQPQHFGDGTRLSIL.

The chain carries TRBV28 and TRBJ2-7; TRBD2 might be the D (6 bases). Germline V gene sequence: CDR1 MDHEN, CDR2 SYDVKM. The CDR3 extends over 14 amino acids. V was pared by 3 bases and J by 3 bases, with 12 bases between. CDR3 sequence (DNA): TGTGCCAGCAGTTTCGGGGGAAAGAGCTACGAGCAGTACTTC. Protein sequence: CASSFGGKSYEQYF.

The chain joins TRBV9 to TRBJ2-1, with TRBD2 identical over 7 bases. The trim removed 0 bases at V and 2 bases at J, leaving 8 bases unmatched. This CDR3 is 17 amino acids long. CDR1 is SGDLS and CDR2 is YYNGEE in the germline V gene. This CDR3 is CASSVESGRAAYNEQFF. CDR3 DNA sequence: TGTGCCAGCAGCGTAGAGTCGGGGAGGGCCGCCTACAATGAGCAGTTCTTC.

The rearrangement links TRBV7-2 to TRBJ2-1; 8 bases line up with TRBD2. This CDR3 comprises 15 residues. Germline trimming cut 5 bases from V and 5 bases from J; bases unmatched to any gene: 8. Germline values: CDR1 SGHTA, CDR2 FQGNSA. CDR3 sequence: CASSRDGGGNNEQFF. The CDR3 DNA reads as TGTGCCAGCAGCCGCGACGGGGGGGGCAACAATGAGCAGTTCTTC.

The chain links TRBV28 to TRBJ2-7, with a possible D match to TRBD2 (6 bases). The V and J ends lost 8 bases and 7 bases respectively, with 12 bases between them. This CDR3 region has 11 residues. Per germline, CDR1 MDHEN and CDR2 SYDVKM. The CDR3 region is CASVQAGEQYF. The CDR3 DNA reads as TGTGCCAGCGTCCAGGCGGGGGAGCAGTACTTC.

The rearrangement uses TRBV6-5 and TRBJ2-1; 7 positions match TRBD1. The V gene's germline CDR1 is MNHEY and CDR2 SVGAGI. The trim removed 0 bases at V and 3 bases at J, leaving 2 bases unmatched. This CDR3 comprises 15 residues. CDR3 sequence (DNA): TGTGCCAGCAGTTACTCGGGACAGAACTACAATGAGCAGTTCTTC. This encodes CASSYSGQNYNEQFF.

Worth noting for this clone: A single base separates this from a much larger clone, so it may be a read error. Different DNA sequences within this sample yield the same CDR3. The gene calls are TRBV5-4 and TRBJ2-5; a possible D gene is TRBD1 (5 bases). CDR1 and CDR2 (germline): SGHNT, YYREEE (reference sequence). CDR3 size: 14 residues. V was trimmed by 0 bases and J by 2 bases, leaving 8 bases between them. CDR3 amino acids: CASSLGQGQETQYF. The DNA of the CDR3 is TGTGCCAGCAGCTTGGGGCAGGGACAAGAGACCCAGTACTTC.

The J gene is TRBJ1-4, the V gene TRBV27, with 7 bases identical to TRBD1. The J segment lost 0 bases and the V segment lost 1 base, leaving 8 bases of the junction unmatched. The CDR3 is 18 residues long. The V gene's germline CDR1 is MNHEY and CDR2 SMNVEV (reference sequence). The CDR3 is CASSLLGGTATTNEKLFF. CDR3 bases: TGTGCCAGCAGTTTATTAGGAGGGACAGCGACAACTAATGAAAAACTGTTTTTT.

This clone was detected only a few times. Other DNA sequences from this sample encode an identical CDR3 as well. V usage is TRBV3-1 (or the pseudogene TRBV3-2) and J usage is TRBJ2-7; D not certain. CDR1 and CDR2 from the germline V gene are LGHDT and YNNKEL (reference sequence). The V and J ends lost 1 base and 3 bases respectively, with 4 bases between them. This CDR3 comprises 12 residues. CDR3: CASSQAVYEQYF. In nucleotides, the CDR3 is TGTGCCAGCAGCCAAGCAGTCTACGAGCAGTACTTC.

The CDR3 region is CASRRGEANTEAFF. The CDR3 DNA sequence: TGTGCCAGCAGGCGAGGGGAGGCGAACACTGAAGCTTTCTTT. The chain employs TRBV2 and TRBJ1-1; D may be TRBD1 (5 bases). CDR3 length: 14 amino acids. Trimming removed 6 bases at V and 1 base at J, with 12 bases between. Germline CDR1 SNHLY, CDR2 FYNNEI.

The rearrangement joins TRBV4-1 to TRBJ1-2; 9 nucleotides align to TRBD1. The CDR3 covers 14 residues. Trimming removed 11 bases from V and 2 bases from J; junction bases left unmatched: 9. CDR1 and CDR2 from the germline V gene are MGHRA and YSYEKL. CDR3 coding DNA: TGCGCCTCGGGGTTAGGACAGGGGAACTATGGCTACACCTTC. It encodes CASGLGQGNYGYTF.

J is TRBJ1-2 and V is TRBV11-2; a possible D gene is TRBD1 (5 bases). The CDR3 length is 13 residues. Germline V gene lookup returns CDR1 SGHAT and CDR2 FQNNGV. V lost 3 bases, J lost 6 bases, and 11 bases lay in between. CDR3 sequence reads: CASSFGGADGYTF. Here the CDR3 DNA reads TGTGCCAGCAGCTTCGGAGGGGCTGATGGCTACACCTTC.

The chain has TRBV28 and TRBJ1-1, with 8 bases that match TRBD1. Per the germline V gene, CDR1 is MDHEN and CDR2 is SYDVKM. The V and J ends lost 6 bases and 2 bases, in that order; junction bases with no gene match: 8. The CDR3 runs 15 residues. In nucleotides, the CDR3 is TGTGCCAGCAGCCCAGGGGGCGCCGCAAACACTGAAGCTTTCTTT. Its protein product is CASSPGGAANTEAFF.

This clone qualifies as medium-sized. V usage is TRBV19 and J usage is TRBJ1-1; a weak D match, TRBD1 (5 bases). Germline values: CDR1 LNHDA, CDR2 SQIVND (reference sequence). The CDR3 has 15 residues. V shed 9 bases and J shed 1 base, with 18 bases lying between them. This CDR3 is CASNSGAAQNTEAFF. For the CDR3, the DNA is TGTGCCAGCAACTCTGGGGCCGCACAGAACACTGAAGCTTTCTTT.

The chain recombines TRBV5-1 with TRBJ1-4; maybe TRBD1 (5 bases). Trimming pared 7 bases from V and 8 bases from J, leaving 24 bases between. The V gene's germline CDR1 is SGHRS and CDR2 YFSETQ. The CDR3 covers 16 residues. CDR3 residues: CASSPAPAGLGEKLFF. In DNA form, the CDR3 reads TGCGCCAGCTCCCCCGCCCCAGCGGGACTCGGGGAAAAACTGTTTTTT.

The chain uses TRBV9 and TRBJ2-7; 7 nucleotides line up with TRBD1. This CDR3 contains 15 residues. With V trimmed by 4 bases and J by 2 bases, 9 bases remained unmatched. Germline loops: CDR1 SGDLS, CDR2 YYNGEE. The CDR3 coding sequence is TGTGCCAGCAGCTCTCCGGGACAGCTCCCCTACGAGCAGTACTTC. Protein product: CASSSPGQLPYEQYF.

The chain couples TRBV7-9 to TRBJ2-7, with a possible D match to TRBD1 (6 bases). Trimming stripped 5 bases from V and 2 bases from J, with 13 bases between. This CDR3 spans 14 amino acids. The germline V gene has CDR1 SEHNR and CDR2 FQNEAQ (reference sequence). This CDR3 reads CASSASRQAYEQYF. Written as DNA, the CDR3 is TGTGCCAGCAGCGCGTCTCGACAGGCCTACGAGCAGTACTTC.

This CDR3 reads CASSLAGGPVDTQYF. CDR3 nucleotides: TGCGCCAGCAGTCTAGCGGGGGGGCCGGTAGATACGCAGTATTTT. This sequence joins TRBV10-2 and TRBJ2-3; 12 nucleotides agree with TRBD2. The CDR3 length is 15 residues. Germline-derived CDR1 and CDR2 are WSHSY and SAAADI. V was pared by 5 bases and J by 5 bases, with 5 bases of the junction left unmatched.

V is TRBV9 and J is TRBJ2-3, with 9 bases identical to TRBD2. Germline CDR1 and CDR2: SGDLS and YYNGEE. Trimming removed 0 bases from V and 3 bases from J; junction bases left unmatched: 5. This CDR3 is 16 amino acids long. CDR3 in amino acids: CASSVDGGRGTDTQYF. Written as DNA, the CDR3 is TGTGCCAGCAGCGTAGACGGCGGGAGGGGAACAGATACGCAGTATTTT. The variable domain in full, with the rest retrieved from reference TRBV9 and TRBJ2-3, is DSGVTQTPKHLITATGQRVTLRCSPRSGDLSVYWYQQSLDQGLQFLIQYYNGEERAKGNILERFSAQQFPDLHSELNLSSLELGDSALYFCASSVDGGRGTDTQYFGPGTRLTVL.

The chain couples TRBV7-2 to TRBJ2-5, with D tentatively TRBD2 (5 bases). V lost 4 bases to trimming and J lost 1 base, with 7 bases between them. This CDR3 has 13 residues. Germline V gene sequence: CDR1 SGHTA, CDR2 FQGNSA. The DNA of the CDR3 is TGTGCCAGCAGCTGGCGGGCCCAAGAGACCCAGTACTTC. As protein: CASSWRAQETQYF.

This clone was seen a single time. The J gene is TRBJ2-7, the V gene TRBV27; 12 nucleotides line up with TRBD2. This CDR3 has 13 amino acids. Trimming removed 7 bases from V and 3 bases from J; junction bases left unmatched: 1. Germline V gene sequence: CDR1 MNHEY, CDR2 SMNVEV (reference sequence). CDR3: CASTTSGSYEQYF. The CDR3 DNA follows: TGTGCCAGCACGACTAGCGGGAGCTACGAGCAGTACTTC.

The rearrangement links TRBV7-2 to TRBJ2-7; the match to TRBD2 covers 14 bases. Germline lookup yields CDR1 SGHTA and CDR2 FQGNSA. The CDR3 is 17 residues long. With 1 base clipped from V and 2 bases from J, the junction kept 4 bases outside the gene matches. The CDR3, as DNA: TGTGCCAGCAGCTTAGTGGGGACTAGCGGGAGTCCCTACGAGCAGTACTTC. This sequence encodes CASSLVGTSGSPYEQYF.

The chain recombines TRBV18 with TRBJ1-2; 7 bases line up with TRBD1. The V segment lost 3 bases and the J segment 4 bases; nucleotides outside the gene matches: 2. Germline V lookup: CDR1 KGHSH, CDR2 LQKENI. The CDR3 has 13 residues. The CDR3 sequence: CASSPDRVYGYTF. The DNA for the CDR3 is TGTGCCAGCTCACCCGACAGGGTCTATGGCTACACCTTC.

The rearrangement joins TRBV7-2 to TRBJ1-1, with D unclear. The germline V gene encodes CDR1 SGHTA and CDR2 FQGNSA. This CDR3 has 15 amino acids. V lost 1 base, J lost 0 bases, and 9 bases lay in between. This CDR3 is CASSLGGPMNTEAFF. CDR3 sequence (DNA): TGTGCCAGCAGCTTAGGAGGGCCCATGAACACTGAAGCTTTCTTT.

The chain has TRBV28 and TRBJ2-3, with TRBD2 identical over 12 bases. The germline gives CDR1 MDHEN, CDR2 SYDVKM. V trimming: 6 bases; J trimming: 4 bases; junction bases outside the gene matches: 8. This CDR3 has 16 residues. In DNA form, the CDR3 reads TGTGCCAGCAGCGGAGTACTAGCGGGAGGCCCAGATACGCAGTATTTT. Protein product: CASSGVLAGGPDTQYF.

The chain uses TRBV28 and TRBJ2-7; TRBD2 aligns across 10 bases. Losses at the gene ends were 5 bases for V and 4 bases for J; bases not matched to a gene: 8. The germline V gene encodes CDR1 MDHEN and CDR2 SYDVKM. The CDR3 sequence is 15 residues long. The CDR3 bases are TGTGCCAGCAGTCCCCCCCCTAGCGGGGGTTACGAGCAGTACTTC. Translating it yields CASSPPPSGGYEQYF. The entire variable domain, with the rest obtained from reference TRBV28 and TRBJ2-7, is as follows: DVKVTQSSRYLVKRTGEKVFLECVQDMDHENMFWYRQDPGLGLRLIYFSYDVKMKEKGDIPEGYSVSREKKERFSLILESASTNQTSMYLCASSPPPSGGYEQYFGPGTRLTVT.

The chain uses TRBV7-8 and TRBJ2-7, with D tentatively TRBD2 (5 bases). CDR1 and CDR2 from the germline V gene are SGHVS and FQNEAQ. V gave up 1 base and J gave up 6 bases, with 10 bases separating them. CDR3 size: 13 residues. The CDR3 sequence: CASSLDGRGEQYF. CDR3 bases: TGTGCCAGCAGCTTAGACGGCCGGGGCGAGCAGTACTTC. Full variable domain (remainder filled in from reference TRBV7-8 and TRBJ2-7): GAGVSQSPRYKVAKRGQDVALRCDPISGHVSLFWYQQALGQGPEFLTYFQNEAQLDKSGLPSDRFFAERPEGSVSTLKIQRTQQEDSAVYLCASSLDGRGEQYFGPGTRLTVT.

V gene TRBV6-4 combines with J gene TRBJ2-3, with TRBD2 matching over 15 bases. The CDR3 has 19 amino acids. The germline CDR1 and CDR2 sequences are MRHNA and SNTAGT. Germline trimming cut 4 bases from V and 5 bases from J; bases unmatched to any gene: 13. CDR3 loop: CASSARDSGLAGGLDTQYF. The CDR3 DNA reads TGTGCCAGCAGTGCTCGGGACAGTGGACTAGCGGGAGGGCTAGATACGCAGTATTTT.

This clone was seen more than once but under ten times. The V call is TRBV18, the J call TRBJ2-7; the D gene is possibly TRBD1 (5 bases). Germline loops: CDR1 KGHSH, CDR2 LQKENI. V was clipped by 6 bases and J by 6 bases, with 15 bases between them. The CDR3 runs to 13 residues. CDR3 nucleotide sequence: TGTGCCAGCTCCCGAGACCCAGGGATCGAGCAGTACTTC. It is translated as CASSRDPGIEQYF. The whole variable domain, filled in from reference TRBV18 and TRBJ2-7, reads NAGVMQNPRHLVRRRGQEARLRCSPMKGHSHVYWYRQLPEEGLKFMVYLQKENIIDESGMPKERFSAEFPKEGPSILRIQQVVRGDSAAYFCASSRDPGIEQYFGPGTRLTVT.